These 20 T cell receptor beta chains came from one sample sequenced in a study of breast tumors, draining lymph nodes, adjacent tissues. TCRdb redid the calling of the multiplex PCR reads with MiXCR, one entry per CDR3 protein. The repertoire consists of approximately 210,000 distinct CDR3 sequences, with roughly a third occurring once and the leading ten covering over 3.5%. The lymph nodes were axillary draining lymph nodes from breast cancer patients. Material: axillary lymph node tissue. The receptors derive from a female donor with breast cancer. Some clones in this sample may be carry-over from other donors' samples.

This clonotype turned up a few times. The rearrangement uses TRBV9 and TRBJ2-1, with 10 bases that match TRBD1. Germline loops: CDR1 SGDLS, CDR2 YYNGEE. Trimming cost V 0 bases and J 8 bases; bases outside gene matches: 5. This CDR3 is built from 15 residues. The CDR3 nucleotides read TGTGCCAGCAGCGTAGCTGGGACAGGGGTCCATGAGCAGTTCTTC. It encodes CASSVAGTGVHEQFF.

V and J are TRBV7-9 and TRBJ2-5; TRBD2 matches 10 bases. This CDR3 spans 16 amino acids. Per the germline V gene, CDR1 is SEHNR and CDR2 is FQNEAQ (reference sequence). V lost 2 bases to trimming and J lost 4 bases; unmatched junction nucleotides: 7. CDR3 sequence (DNA): TGTGCCAGCAGCTTACTTAGCGGGGGGTACACAGAGACCCAGTACTTC. As protein: CASSLLSGGYTETQYF.

Ten or more counts support this clonotype. The V gene is TRBV29-1, the J gene TRBJ2-1, with D unresolved. Per germline, CDR1 SQVTM and CDR2 ANQGSEA. V dropped 5 bases and J dropped 1 base, with 6 bases sitting between them. The CDR3 is 12 amino acids. The CDR3 DNA follows: TGCAGCGTTTCGGATTCCTACAATGAGCAGTTCTTC. Its protein product is CSVSDSYNEQFF.

This clonotype appeared a single time. J is TRBJ2-3 and V is TRBV7-9; 10 nucleotides match TRBD2. The CDR3 extends over 16 amino acids. With V trimmed by 6 bases and J by 1 base, 7 bases remained unmatched. CDR1 and CDR2 (germline): SEHNR, FQNEAQ (reference sequence). This CDR3 reads CASSSWTSGRTDTQYF. CDR3 nucleotide sequence: TGTGCCAGCAGTTCATGGACTAGCGGTCGCACAGATACGCAGTATTTT. Variable domain in full (rest from reference TRBV7-9 and TRBJ2-3): DTGVSQNPRHKITKRGQNVTFRCDPISEHNRLYWYRQTLGQGPEFLTYFQNEAQLEKSRLLSDRFSAERPKGSFSTLEIQRTEQGDSAMYLCASSSWTSGRTDTQYFGPGTRLTVL.

This clonotype has ten or more counts. J is TRBJ2-7 and V is TRBV7-9; 9 nucleotides match TRBD1. Germline lookup yields CDR1 SEHNR and CDR2 FQNEAQ (reference sequence). V was pared by 0 bases and J by 4 bases, with 7 bases of the junction left unmatched. The CDR3 is made up of 16 amino acids. The CDR3 nucleotides are TGTGCCAGCAGCTTAGCCCCCGGGACAGGGAGGTACGAGCAGTACTTC. Residues: CASSLAPGTGRYEQYF.

This clonotype was observed at least ten times. CDR3 sequence reads: CASSRGDRGESPLHF. The CDR3 coding sequence is TGTGCCAGCAGCCGCGGGGACAGGGGCGAGTCACCCCTCCACTTT. The chain employs TRBV4-2 and TRBJ1-6, with 10 bases identical to TRBD1. This CDR3 comprises 15 residues. The V gene's germline CDR1 is LGHNA and CDR2 YNFKEQ. The V segment lost 4 bases and the J segment 10 bases; nucleotides outside the gene matches: 7.

A few counts support this clonotype. This chain joins TRBV3-1 and TRBJ2-5; 8 positions agree with TRBD2. V lost 0 bases to trimming and J lost 1 base; unmatched junction nucleotides: 4. Per the germline V gene, CDR1 is LGHDT and CDR2 is YNNKEL (reference sequence). This CDR3 has 16 amino acids. The CDR3 DNA is TGTGCCAGCAGCCAAGATCTCGCGGGAGGCCAAGAGACCCAGTACTTC. Translating gives CASSQDLAGGQETQYF.

This clonotype was found many times. The chain couples TRBV24-1 to TRBJ1-4; 9 nucleotides agree with TRBD1. Germline values: CDR1 KGHDR, CDR2 SFDVKD. This CDR3 spans 16 amino acids. After removal of 4 bases from V and 3 bases from J, the junction contained 5 bases not matched to a gene. CDR3 nucleotide sequence: TGTGCCACCAGTGAAACTCGACAGGGGGCTAATGAAAAACTGTTTTTT. Its translation: CATSETRQGANEKLFF.

In this sample, this clonotype turned up many times. The V call is TRBV19, the J call TRBJ1-4; possible D gene TRBD1, 5 bases. Germline CDR1 and CDR2: LNHDA and SQIVND (reference sequence). The CDR3 length is 15 residues. Trimming removed 4 bases from V and 0 bases from J, with 9 bases in between. CDR3: CASSRQGSTNEKLFF. The CDR3 coding sequence is TGTGCCAGTAGTAGGCAGGGCTCAACTAATGAAAAACTGTTTTTT.

At least ten counts were recorded for this clonotype. The J gene is TRBJ2-2, the V gene TRBV2; maybe TRBD2 (6 bases). Germline V gene lookup returns CDR1 SNHLY and CDR2 FYNNEI. The CDR3 is 14 amino acids. V was shortened by 9 bases and J by 2 bases, with 13 bases between the two germline ends. In DNA form, the CDR3 reads TGTGCCAGGGGGGGTCGAGAAAACACCGGGGAGCTGTTTTTT. This codes for CARGGRENTGELFF. Full variable domain (missing parts from reference TRBV2 and TRBJ2-2): EPEVTQTPSHQVTQMGQEVILRCVPISNHLYFYWYRQILGQKVEFLVSFYNNEISEKSEIFDDQFSVERPDGSNFTLKIRSTKLEDSAMYFCARGGRENTGELFFGEGSRLTVL.

This clonotype was seen a few times. This could be a read error, since a much larger clone is one nucleotide away. The V call is TRBV6-6, the J call TRBJ1-5, with unresolved D. Looked up from germline, CDR1 is MNHNY and CDR2 is SVGAGI (reference sequence). The CDR3 length is 12 residues. Trimming stripped 7 bases from V and 6 bases from J, with 10 bases between. CDR3 sequence (DNA): TGTGCCAGCACCCCGAAAGTTCAGCCCCAGCATTTT. Protein: CASTPKVQPQHF.

A remark on this clonotype: It may be a read error: a sequence one base away is much more abundant. The conserved phenylalanine or tryptophan normally closing the CDR3 is absent here, so this likely arose from a read error. The chain uses TRBV5-6 and TRBJ2-5; D unclear. Germline V gene lookup returns CDR1 SGHDT and CDR2 YYEEEE. This CDR3 comprises 13 residues. Trimming removed 0 bases at V and 6 bases at J, with 9 bases between. CDR3 sequence: CASSLVGGKTQYL. As DNA, the CDR3 is TGTGCCAGCAGCTTGGTAGGCGGTAAGACCCAGTACCTC.

The gene calls are TRBV28 and TRBJ2-5; TRBD2 matches 9 bases. The CDR3 consists of 15 residues. Germline lookup yields CDR1 MDHEN and CDR2 SYDVKM. J lost 5 bases, V lost 6 bases, and 10 bases had no gene match. The CDR3 reads CASSFRGRAGETQYF. DNA of the CDR3: TGTGCCAGCAGCTTTCGCGGGAGGGCGGGGGAGACCCAGTACTTC. Looking up the rest from reference TRBV28 and TRBJ2-5 gives the full variable domain: DVKVTQSSRYLVKRTGEKVFLECVQDMDHENMFWYRQDPGLGLRLIYFSYDVKMKEKGDIPEGYSVSREKKERFSLILESASTNQTSMYLCASSFRGRAGETQYFGPGTRLLVL.

Written as DNA, the CDR3 is TGTGCCAGCAGCTTTCTAGCGGGAGGAACCGGGGAGCTGTTTTTT. This encodes CASSFLAGGTGELFF. J is TRBJ2-2 and V is TRBV5-4, with 11 bases aligning to TRBD2. Trimming at V came to 2 bases and at J to 5 bases, leaving 2 bases not matched to a gene. Germline V lookup: CDR1 SGHNT, CDR2 YYREEE (reference sequence). The CDR3 spans 15 residues.

The sample holds many counts of this clonotype. The rearrangement uses TRBV7-6 and TRBJ2-5; D remains unclear. V lost 2 bases and J lost 2, with 9 bases in between. The CDR3 runs 14 residues. The germline V gene has CDR1 SGHVS and CDR2 FNYEAQ. The CDR3 reads CASSLSPRQETQYF. Written as DNA, the CDR3 is TGTGCCAGCAGCTTAAGCCCACGGCAAGAGACCCAGTACTTC.

This clonotype occurred a few times. The chain links TRBV5-1 to TRBJ2-5; D gene unclear. Trimming took 1 base from V and 2 from J, leaving 6 bases between them. In germline, CDR1 is SGHRS, CDR2 YFSETQ. This CDR3 comprises 13 residues. The CDR3 DNA is TGCGCCAGCAGCTTGTTAGGTCAAGAGACCCAGTACTTC. Translating gives CASSLLGQETQYF.

In this sample, this clonotype turned up a few times. It may be a read error: a sequence one base away is much more abundant. This rearrangement joins TRBV2 to TRBJ2-5, with D perhaps matching TRBD1 (6 bases). Germline CDR1 reads SNHLY; CDR2 reads FYNNEI. The CDR3 consists of 18 residues. The CDR3 sequence is CASSEAQGKGFSQETHYF. In nucleotides, the CDR3 is TGTGCCAGCAGTGAAGCACAGGGAAAAGGATTTAGCCAAGAGACCCACTACTTC.

CDR3 residues: CASSPLLGASFSTDTQYF. CDR3 sequence (DNA): TGTGCCAGCTCACCACTTTTGGGGGCCTCTTTTAGCACAGATACGCAGTATTTT. V gene TRBV18 combines with J gene TRBJ2-3; TRBD1 might be the D (6 bases). The CDR3 is 18 amino acids. V lost 1 base and J lost 0, with 17 bases in between. Germline V CDR1 and CDR2: KGHSH, LQKENI.

J is TRBJ1-2 and V is TRBV7-9, with no clear D. CDR3 length: 12 residues. V was cut by 8 bases and J by 7 bases, with 14 bases left in between. CDR1 and CDR2 (germline): SEHNR, FQNEAQ (reference sequence). CDR3 nucleotide sequence: TGTGCCAGCGAAGCCCTGGGAAGTGGCTACACCTTC. This translates into CASEALGSGYTF.

This clonotype was seen at least ten times. The chain carries TRBV12-3 or TRBV12-4 and TRBJ1-5; no firm D call. The CDR3 has 13 residues. Deletions cut 0 bases from V and 3 bases from J, with 3 bases between. The CDR3 loop is CASSLAYNQPQHF. The CDR3 DNA follows: TGTGCCAGCAGTTTAGCTTACAATCAGCCCCAGCATTTT.